Below, 4 T cell receptor beta chains from the same sample are listed, as sequenced in a study of Ad26.COV2.S vaccination and SARS-CoV-2 variants. Indicated treatment: approximately 18 received Ad26.COV2.S at low or high dose, single or two shots; about five received placebo; per-sample allocation not given. Specimen acquisition occurred on day 63 following the initial vaccine or placebo injection. TCRdb's copy holds only in-frame clones and misses some; the assay was immunoSEQ multiplex PCR. The data show about 350,000 clones, around 89% seen once. Sequencing used peripheral blood, obtained in a trial of Ad26.COV2.S vaccine versus placebo. The receptor source for this set is a person between 18 and 65 years old who received the Ad26.COV2.S COVID-19 vaccine or a placebo.

J is TRBJ1-4 and V is TRBV2; 11 bases line up with TRBD1. Unmatched junction bases numbered 5, after V lost 6 bases and J lost 8 bases. The length of the CDR3 is 14 residues. Germline-derived CDR1 and CDR2 are SNHLY and FYNNEI. The CDR3 DNA reads as TGTGCCAGCAGAACGGGACAGGGGGAAGAAAAACTGTTTTTT. This gives the protein CASRTGQGEEKLFF.

The chain employs TRBV30 and TRBJ2-7; D is perhaps TRBD1 (5 bases). Trimming left V 4 bases short and J 0 bases short, with 10 bases between. Germline CDR1 GTSNPN, CDR2 SVGIG (reference sequence). CDR3 length: 13 residues. In nucleotides, the CDR3 is TGTGCCTGGACGACAGCGCACTCCTACGAGCAGTACTTC. It translates to CAWTTAHSYEQYF.

This chain connects TRBV12-5 to TRBJ2-2; D gene uncertain. This CDR3 region has 14 residues. In germline, CDR1 is LGHNT, CDR2 FRNRAP. V was trimmed by 0 bases and J by 3 bases, leaving 5 bases between them. CDR3 nucleotides: TGTGCTAGTGGTTTGGTACGGGACACCGGGGAGCTGTTTTTT. As protein: CASGLVRDTGELFF.

The chain carries TRBV6-5 and TRBJ1-5, with D uncertain. The CDR3 has 13 amino acids. V lost 4 bases and J 7 bases, leaving 11 bases between the germline ends. CDR1 is MNHEY, CDR2 SVGAGI, per germline. CDR3 in amino acids: CASSSAGLQPQHF. The CDR3 nucleotides read TGTGCCAGCAGTTCGGCAGGCCTCCAGCCCCAGCATTTT.